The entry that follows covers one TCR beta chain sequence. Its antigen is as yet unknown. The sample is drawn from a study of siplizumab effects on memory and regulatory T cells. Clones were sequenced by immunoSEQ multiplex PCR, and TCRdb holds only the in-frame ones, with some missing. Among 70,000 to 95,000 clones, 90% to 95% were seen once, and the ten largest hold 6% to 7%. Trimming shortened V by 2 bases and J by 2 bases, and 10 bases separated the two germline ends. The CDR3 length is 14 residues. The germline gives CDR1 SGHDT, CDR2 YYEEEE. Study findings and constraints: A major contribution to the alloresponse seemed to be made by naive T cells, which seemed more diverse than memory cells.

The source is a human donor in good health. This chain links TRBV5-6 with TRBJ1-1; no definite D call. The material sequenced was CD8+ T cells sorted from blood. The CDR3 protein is CASSFQVRNTEAFF. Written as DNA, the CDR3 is TGTGCCAGCAGCTTCCAGGTGCGCAACACTGAAGCTTTCTTT.